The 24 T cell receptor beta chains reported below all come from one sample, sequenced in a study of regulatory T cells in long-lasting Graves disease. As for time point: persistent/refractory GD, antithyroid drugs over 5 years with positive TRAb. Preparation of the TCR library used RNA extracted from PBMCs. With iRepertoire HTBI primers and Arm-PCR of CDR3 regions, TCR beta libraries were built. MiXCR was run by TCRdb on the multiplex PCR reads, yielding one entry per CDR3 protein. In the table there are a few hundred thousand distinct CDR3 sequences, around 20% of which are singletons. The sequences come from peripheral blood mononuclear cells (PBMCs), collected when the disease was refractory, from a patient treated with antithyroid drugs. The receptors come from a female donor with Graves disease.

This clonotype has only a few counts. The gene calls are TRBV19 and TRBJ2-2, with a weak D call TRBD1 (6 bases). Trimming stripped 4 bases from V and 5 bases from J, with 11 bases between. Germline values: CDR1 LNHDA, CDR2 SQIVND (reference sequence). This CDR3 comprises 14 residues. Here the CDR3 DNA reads TGTGCCAGTAGTACAGGGGCTACTACCGGGGAGCTGTTTTTT. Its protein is CASSTGATTGELFF.

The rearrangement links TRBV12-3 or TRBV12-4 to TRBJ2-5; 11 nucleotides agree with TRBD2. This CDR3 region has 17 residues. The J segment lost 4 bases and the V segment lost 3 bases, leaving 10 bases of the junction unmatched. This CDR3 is CASSFRSRLAGTETQYF. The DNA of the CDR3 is TGTGCCAGCAGTTTTAGGTCTCGACTAGCGGGAACAGAGACCCAGTACTTC.

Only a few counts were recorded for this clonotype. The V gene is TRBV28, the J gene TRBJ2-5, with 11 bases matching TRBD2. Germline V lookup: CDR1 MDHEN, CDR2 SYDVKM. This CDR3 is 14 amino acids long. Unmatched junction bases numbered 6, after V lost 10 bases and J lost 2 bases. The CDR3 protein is CATALAGGQETQYF. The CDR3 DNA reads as TGTGCCACAGCATTAGCGGGAGGGCAAGAGACCCAGTACTTC.

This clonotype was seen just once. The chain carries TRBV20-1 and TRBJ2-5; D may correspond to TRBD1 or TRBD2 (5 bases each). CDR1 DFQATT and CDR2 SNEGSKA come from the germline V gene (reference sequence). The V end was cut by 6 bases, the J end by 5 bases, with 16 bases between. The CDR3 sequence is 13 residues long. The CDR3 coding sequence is TGCAGTGCCCAAGGTGGGGGATGGGAGACCCAGTACTTC. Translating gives CSAQGGGWETQYF.

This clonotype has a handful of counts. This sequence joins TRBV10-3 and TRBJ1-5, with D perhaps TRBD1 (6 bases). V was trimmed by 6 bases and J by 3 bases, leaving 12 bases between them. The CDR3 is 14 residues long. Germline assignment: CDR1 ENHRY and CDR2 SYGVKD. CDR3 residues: CAISEGQINQPQHF. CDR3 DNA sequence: TGTGCCATCAGCGAAGGACAGATCAATCAGCCCCAGCATTTT.

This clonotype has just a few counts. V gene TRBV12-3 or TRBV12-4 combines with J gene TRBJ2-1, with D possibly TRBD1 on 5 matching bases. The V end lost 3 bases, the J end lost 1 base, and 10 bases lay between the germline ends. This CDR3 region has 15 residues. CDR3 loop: CASSFLGASYNEQFF. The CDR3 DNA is TGTGCCAGCAGTTTTTTAGGGGCTTCCTACAATGAGCAGTTCTTC.

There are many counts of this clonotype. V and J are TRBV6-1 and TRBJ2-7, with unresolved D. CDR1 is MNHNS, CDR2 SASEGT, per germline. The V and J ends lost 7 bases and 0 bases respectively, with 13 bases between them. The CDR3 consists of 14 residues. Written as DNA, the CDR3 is TGTGCCAGCACCCCTTACTGGGACTCCTACGAGCAGTACTTC. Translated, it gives CASTPYWDSYEQYF.

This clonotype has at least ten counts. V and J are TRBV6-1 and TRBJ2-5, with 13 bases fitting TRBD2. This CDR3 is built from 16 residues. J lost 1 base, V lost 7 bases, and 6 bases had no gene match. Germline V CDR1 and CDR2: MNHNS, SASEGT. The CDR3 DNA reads TGTGCCAGCAACGAGGGACTAGCGGGACCCCAAGAGACCCAGTACTTC. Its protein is CASNEGLAGPQETQYF.

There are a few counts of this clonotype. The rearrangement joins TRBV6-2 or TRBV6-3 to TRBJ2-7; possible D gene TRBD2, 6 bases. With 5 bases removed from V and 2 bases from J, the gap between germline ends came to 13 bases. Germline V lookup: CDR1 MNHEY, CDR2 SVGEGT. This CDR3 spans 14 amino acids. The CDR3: CASSGGATAYEQYF. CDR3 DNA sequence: TGTGCCAGCAGTGGAGGGGCAACTGCCTACGAGCAGTACTTC.

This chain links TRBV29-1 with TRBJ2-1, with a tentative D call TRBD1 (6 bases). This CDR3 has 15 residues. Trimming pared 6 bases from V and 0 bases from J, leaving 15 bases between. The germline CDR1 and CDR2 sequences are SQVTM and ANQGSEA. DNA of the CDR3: TGCAGCGTGGCCGTGGACAGTAGCTCCTACAATGAGCAGTTCTTC. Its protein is CSVAVDSSSYNEQFF.

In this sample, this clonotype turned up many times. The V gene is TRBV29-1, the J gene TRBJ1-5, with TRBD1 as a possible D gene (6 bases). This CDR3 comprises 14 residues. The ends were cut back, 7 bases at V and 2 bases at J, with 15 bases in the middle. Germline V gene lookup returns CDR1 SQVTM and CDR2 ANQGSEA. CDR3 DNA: TGCAGCGACGCTCCGGGACAAGGCAATCAGCCCCAGCATTTT. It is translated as CSDAPGQGNQPQHF.

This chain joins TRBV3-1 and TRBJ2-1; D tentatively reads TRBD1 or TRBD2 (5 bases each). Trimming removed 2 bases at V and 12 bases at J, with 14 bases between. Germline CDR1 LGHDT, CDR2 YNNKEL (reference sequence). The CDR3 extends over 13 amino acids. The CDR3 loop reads CASSQTRGVWQFF. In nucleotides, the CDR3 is TGTGCCAGCAGCCAAACCCGAGGGGTTTGGCAGTTCTTC.

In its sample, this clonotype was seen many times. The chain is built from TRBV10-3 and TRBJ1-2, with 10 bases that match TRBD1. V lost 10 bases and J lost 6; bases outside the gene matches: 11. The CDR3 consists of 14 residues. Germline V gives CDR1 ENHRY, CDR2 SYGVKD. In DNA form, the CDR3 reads TGTGCCACGCGGACAGGGGGTAATACAAATGGCTACACCTTC. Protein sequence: CATRTGGNTNGYTF.

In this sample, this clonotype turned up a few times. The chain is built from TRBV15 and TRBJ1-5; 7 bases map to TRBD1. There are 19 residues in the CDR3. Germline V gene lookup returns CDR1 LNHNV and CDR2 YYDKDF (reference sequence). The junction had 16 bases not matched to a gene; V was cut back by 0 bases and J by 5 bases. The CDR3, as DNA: TGTGCCACCAGCAGAGAGACCCCGTTTGGAGGGGGCGGTGATCAGCCCCAGCATTTT. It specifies CATSRETPFGGGGDQPQHF. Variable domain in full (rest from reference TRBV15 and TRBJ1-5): DAMVIQNPRYQVTQFGKPVTLSCSQTLNHNVMYWYQQKSSQAPKLLFHYYDKDFNNEADTPDNFQSRRPNTSFCFLDIRSPGLGDTAMYLCATSRETPFGGGGDQPQHFGDGTRLSIL.

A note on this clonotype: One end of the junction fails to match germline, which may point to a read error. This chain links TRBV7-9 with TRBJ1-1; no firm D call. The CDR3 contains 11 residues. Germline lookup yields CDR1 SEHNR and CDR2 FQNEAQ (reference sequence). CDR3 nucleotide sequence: TGTCCCAGCAGCTTGCGGGGAGAAGCTTTCTTT. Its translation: CPSSLRGEAFF.

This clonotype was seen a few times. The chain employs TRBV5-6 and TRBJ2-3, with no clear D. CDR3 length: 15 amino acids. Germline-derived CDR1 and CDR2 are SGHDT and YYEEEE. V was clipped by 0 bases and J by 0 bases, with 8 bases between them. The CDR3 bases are TGTGCCAGCAGCTTGGCTGGGGATAGCACAGATACGCAGTATTTT. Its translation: CASSLAGDSTDTQYF.

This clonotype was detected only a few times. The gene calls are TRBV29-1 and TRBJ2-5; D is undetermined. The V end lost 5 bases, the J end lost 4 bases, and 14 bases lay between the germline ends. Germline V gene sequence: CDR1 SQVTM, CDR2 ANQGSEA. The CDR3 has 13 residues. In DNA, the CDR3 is TGCAGCGTTTTCGGAGTTAGTGGAGAGACCCAGTACTTC. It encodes CSVFGVSGETQYF.

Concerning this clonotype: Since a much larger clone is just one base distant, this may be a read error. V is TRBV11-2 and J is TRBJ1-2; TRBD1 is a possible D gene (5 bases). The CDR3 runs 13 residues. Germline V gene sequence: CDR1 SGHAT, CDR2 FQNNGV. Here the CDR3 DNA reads TGTGCCAACAGCCTCGACAGACTCTATGGCTACACCTTC. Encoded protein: CANSLDRLYGYTF.

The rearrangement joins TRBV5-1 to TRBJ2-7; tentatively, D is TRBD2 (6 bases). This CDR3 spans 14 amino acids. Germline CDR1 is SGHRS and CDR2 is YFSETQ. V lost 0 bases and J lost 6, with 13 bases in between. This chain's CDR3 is CASSLAGGGGEQYF. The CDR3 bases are TGCGCCAGCAGCTTGGCCGGGGGAGGTGGCGAGCAGTACTTC.

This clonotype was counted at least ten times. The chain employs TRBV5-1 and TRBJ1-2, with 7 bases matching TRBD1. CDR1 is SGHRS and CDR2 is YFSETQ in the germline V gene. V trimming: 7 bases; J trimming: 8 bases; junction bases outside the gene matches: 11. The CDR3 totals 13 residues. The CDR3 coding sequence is TGCGCCAGCGCGGGACAGTCAACAGGAGGCTACACCTTC. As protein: CASAGQSTGGYTF. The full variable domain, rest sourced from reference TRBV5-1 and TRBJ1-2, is KAGVTQTPRYLIKTRGQQVTLSCSPISGHRSVSWYQQTPGQGLQFLFEYFSETQRNKGNFPGRFSGRQFSNSRSEMNVSTLELGDSALYLCASAGQSTGGYTFGSGTRLTVV.

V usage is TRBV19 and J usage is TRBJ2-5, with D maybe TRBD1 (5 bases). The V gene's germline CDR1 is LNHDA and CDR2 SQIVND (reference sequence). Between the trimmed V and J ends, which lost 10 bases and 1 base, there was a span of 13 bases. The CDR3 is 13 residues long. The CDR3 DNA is TGTGCCACCCAATTCGACAGCCAAGAGACCCAGTACTTC. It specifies CATQFDSQETQYF. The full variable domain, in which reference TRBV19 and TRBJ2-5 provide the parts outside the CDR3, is DGGITQSPKYLFRKEGQNVTLSCEQNLNHDAMYWYRQDPGQGLRLIYYSQIVNDFQKGDIAEGYSVSREKKESFPLTVTSAQKNPTAFYLCATQFDSQETQYFGPGTRLLVL.

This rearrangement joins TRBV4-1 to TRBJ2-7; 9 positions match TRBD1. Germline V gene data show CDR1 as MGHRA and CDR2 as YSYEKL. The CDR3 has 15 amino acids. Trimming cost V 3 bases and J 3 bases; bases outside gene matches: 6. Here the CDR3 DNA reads TGCGCCAGCAGCCAGACCGGGACAGGGTTCTACGAGCAGTACTTC. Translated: CASSQTGTGFYEQYF.

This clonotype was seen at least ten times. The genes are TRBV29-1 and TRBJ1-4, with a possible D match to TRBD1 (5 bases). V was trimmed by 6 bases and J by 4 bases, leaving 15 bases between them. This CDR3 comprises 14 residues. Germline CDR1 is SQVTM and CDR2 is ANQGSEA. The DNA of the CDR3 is TGCAGCGTCGCATCGGCAGGGAATAATGAAAAACTGTTTTTT. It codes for CSVASAGNNEKLFF.

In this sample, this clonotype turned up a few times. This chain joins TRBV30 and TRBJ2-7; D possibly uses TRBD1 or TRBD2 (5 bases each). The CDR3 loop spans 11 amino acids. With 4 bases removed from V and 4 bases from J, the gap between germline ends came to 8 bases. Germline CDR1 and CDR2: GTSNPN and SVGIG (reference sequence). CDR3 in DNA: TGTGCCTGGATGGGACCTTACGAGCAGTACTTC. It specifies CAWMGPYEQYF.